Below are 8 T cell receptor beta chains sequenced from a single sample in a study of regulatory T cells in long-lasting Graves disease. Arm-PCR of CDR3 regions with iRepertoire HTBI primers generated TCR beta libraries. TCRdb used MiXCR to reprocess the multiplex PCR reads, holding one entry per CDR3 protein. The repertoire includes roughly 430,000 distinct CDR3 sequences, 16% of them detected once, and around 10% sits in the top ten. Time point meaning: newly diagnosed GD, antithyroid drugs for less than 3 months. Researchers made the TCR library from RNA that was extracted from PBMCs. Separately, the same data were catalogued under a study of T cells in Graves' hyperthyroidism and ophthalmopathy.

Material: peripheral blood mononuclear cells (PBMCs), obtained at new diagnosis, from a patient treated with antithyroid drugs. Every receptor here comes from a woman between 25 and 40 years old with Graves disease.

This clonotype was observed at least ten times. This sequence joins TRBV27 and TRBJ2-3, with a possible D match to TRBD1 (5 bases). There are 14 residues in the CDR3. CDR1 is MNHEY and CDR2 is SMNVEV in the germline V gene (reference sequence). V lost 6 bases and J 4 bases, leaving 14 bases between the germline ends. The CDR3 loop is CASRRNRMADTQYF. CDR3 DNA sequence: TGTGCCAGCAGAAGGAACAGGATGGCAGATACGCAGTATTTT.

This clonotype was seen many times. The chain uses TRBV7-8 and TRBJ2-3; TRBD2 matches 12 bases. Germline values: CDR1 SGHVS, CDR2 FQNEAQ. This CDR3 spans 16 amino acids. Losses at the gene ends were 1 base for V and 3 bases for J; bases not matched to a gene: 2. The CDR3 coding sequence is TGTGCCAGCAGCTTAGGACTAGCGGGGGAGACAGATACGCAGTATTTT. This gives the protein CASSLGLAGETDTQYF.

This clonotype was counted at least ten times. This chain links TRBV28 with TRBJ2-3; either TRBD1 or TRBD2 may supply D (5 bases each). The J call may be in error: the DNA end matches TRBJ2-7 better. Germline assignment: CDR1 MDHEN and CDR2 SYDVKM. The CDR3 contains 15 residues. The CDR3 spells CASSSPGQGSNEQYF. The CDR3 DNA reads TGTGCCAGCAGCTCTCCGGGGCAGGGCTCTAATGAGCAGTACTTC.

This clonotype was counted many times. The CDR3 DNA follows: TGTGCCAGCAGTTCGCCCACAGATACGCAGTATTTT. It codes for CASSSPTDTQYF. The chain combines TRBV11-2 with TRBJ2-3; D ambiguous. V shed 6 bases and J shed 2 bases, with 6 bases lying between them. Germline CDR1 reads SGHAT; CDR2 reads FQNNGV. The CDR3 has 12 amino acids.

In its sample, this clonotype was seen many times. The chain combines TRBV18 with TRBJ2-1, with a tentative D call TRBD2 (6 bases). Deletions cut 3 bases from V and 7 bases from J, with 10 bases between. Germline CDR1 is KGHSH and CDR2 is LQKENI. The CDR3 extends over 13 amino acids. The CDR3 loop is CASSPFGGNEQFF. In nucleotides, the CDR3 is TGTGCCAGCTCACCCTTCGGGGGAAATGAGCAGTTCTTC.

This rearrangement joins TRBV10-3 to TRBJ2-3, with D possibly TRBD2 on 6 matching bases. There are 15 residues in the CDR3. V was pared by 5 bases and J by 2 bases, with 14 bases between. Germline CDR1 is ENHRY and CDR2 is SYGVKD. CDR3 amino acids: CAISSLGGPTDTQYF. Here the CDR3 DNA reads TGTGCCATCAGTTCCCTGGGGGGACCCACAGATACGCAGTATTTT.

The table lists this clonotype with many counts. The chain combines TRBV11-2 with TRBJ2-5, with a weak D call TRBD2 (6 bases). The germline gives CDR1 SGHAT, CDR2 FQNNGV. The V and J ends lost 1 base and 3 bases respectively, with 12 bases between them. The CDR3 sequence is 15 residues long. The CDR3 bases are TGTGCCAGCAGCTTAGTCGTAAGACTAGAAGAGACCCAGTACTTC. Amino acid sequence: CASSLVVRLEETQYF.

This clonotype has at least ten counts. This sequence joins TRBV12-3 or TRBV12-4 and TRBJ1-1, with a possible D match to TRBD1 (5 bases). The CDR3 length is 13 residues. Trimming pared 7 bases from V and 1 base from J, leaving 10 bases between. The CDR3 sequence: CASKSGWNTEAFF. DNA for the CDR3: TGTGCCAGCAAGTCAGGGTGGAACACTGAAGCTTTCTTT.